Each of the 32 T cell receptor beta chains below was sequenced from the same sample in a study of regulatory T cells in long-lasting Graves disease. TCR beta libraries were built with iRepertoire HTBI primers and Arm-PCR of CDR3 regions. TCRdb recomputed calls from the multiplex PCR reads with MiXCR, one row per CDR3 protein. The table has roughly 530,000 distinct CDR3 sequences, about 16% seen once; the top ten hold around a quarter. Time point reported: newly diagnosed GD, antithyroid drugs for less than 3 months. PBMC-extracted RNA yielded the TCR library. These data were also filed under a second study, of T cells in Graves' hyperthyroidism and ophthalmopathy.

The material was peripheral blood mononuclear cells (PBMCs), obtained at new diagnosis, from a patient treated with antithyroid drugs. Every receptor here comes from a woman in her forties or fifties with Graves disease.

Comment on this clonotype: A read error is possible here, since a much larger clone lies one base away. The V call is TRBV5-1, the J call TRBJ2-3, with 9 bases lining up with TRBD1. The V gene's germline CDR1 is SGHRS and CDR2 YFSETQ. The junction had 5 bases not matched to a gene; V was cut back by 3 bases and J by 0 bases. This CDR3 has 16 amino acids. CDR3 region: CASSSRQGESTDTQYF. The CDR3 nucleotides read TGCGCCAGCAGCTCAAGACAGGGGGAGAGCACAGATACGCAGTATTTT.

This clonotype was counted many times. V and J are TRBV7-9 and TRBJ1-5; D call uncertain. This CDR3 comprises 14 residues. Germline lookup yields CDR1 SEHNR and CDR2 FQNEAQ (reference sequence). V was clipped by 0 bases and J by 3 bases, with 6 bases between them. CDR3 nucleotides: TGTGCCAGCAGCTTAGCAGGAGTCAATCAGCCCCAGCATTTT. This encodes CASSLAGVNQPQHF.

Comments on this clonotype: A much larger clone differs by one base, so this may be a read error. CDR3 sequence (DNA): TGTGCCAGCAGCTTGGCCAGCATCTATTGCTACACCTTC. Protein sequence: CASSLASIYCYTF. The chain couples TRBV7-2 to TRBJ1-2, with D unresolved. The CDR3 sequence is 13 residues long. Looked up from germline, CDR1 is SGHTA and CDR2 is FQGNSA.

This clonotype was counted many times. The chain combines TRBV28 with TRBJ2-7; a weak D match, TRBD1 (5 bases). The CDR3 has 12 residues. Trimming took 6 bases from V and 3 from J, leaving 9 bases between them. Germline CDR1 is MDHEN and CDR2 is SYDVKM. The CDR3 is CASRAGFYEQYF. The CDR3 coding sequence is TGTGCCAGCAGGGCAGGGTTCTACGAGCAGTACTTC.

This clonotype was counted many times. The V call is TRBV11-3, the J call TRBJ2-3, with D possibly matching TRBD1 (6 bases). Trimming removed 4 bases from V and 4 bases from J, with 12 bases in between. The CDR3 consists of 14 residues. The germline V gene encodes CDR1 SGHNT and CDR2 YENEEA. The CDR3 coding sequence is TGTGCCAGCAGCTCCTGGGACACGGCAGATACGCAGTATTTT. Translated: CASSSWDTADTQYF.

V and J are TRBV20-1 and TRBJ2-3, with a possible D match to TRBD2 (5 bases). Germline-derived CDR1 and CDR2 are DFQATT and SNEGSKA (reference sequence). Trimming cost V 0 bases and J 3 bases, with 7 bases left between them. The CDR3 sequence is 13 residues long. The CDR3: CSARDSVTDTQYF. The CDR3 nucleotides are TGCAGTGCTAGAGATAGCGTAACAGATACGCAGTATTTT.

This clonotype was recorded many times. The CDR3 sequence is CASSQGSDNSPLHF. The DNA for the CDR3 is TGCGCCAGCAGCCAGGGGTCGGATAATTCACCCCTCCACTTT. V is TRBV5-1 and J is TRBJ1-6; perhaps TRBD1 as D (6 bases). This CDR3 has 14 residues. Germline lookup yields CDR1 SGHRS and CDR2 YFSETQ. Trimming pared 4 bases from V and 5 bases from J, leaving 10 bases between.

This chain uses TRBV4-1 with TRBJ2-7, with D possibly called TRBD1 or TRBD2 (5 bases each). The CDR3 contains 15 residues. Between the trimmed V and J ends, which lost 0 bases and 2 bases, there was a span of 11 bases. Germline V gives CDR1 MGHRA, CDR2 YSYEKL. The CDR3 region is CASSQDRGPAYEQYF. The DNA of the CDR3 is TGCGCCAGCAGCCAAGATAGGGGACCGGCCTACGAGCAGTACTTC.

This clonotype was recorded a few times. V usage is TRBV12-3 or TRBV12-4 and J usage is TRBJ2-7; a possible D gene is TRBD1 (5 bases). V shed 3 bases and J shed 5 bases, with 11 bases lying between them. The CDR3 loop spans 13 amino acids. CDR3 coding DNA: TGTGCCAGCAGTTTTACAATGGACAACGAGCAGTACTTC. It encodes CASSFTMDNEQYF.

The chain uses TRBV20-1 and TRBJ1-1; D unresolved. The CDR3 has 14 amino acids. The germline V gene encodes CDR1 DFQATT and CDR2 SNEGSKA (reference sequence). Trimming left V 1 base short and J 2 bases short, with 11 bases between. The CDR3 protein is CSARGGSQNTEAFF. For the CDR3, the DNA is TGCAGTGCTAGAGGCGGGTCACAAAACACTGAAGCTTTCTTT.

This clonotype occurred many times. The J gene is TRBJ2-5, the V gene TRBV10-3; possible D gene TRBD1, 6 bases. The CDR3 runs to 15 residues. Germline-derived CDR1 and CDR2 are ENHRY and SYGVKD. V was cut by 4 bases and J by 0 bases, with 12 bases left in between. The CDR3 sequence is CAISAGQLNQETQYF. In nucleotides, the CDR3 is TGTGCCATCAGTGCTGGACAGCTAAACCAAGAGACCCAGTACTTC.

This clonotype occurred many times. V is TRBV11-2 and J is TRBJ2-1; the match to TRBD2 covers 9 bases. The CDR3 runs 15 residues. Losses at the gene ends were 2 bases for V and 4 bases for J; bases not matched to a gene: 3. CDR1 and CDR2 (germline): SGHAT, FQNNGV. The CDR3 nucleotides are TGTGCCAGCAGCTTAAGCGGGGGGCGTTACAATGAGCAGTTCTTC. It translates to CASSLSGGRYNEQFF. Full variable domain (outside the CDR3, taken from reference TRBV11-2 and TRBJ2-1): EAGVAQSPRYKIIEKRQSVAFWCNPISGHATLYWYQQILGQGPKLLIQFQNNGVVDDSQLPKDRFSAERLKGVDSTLKIQPAKLEDSAVYLCASSLSGGRYNEQFFGPGTRLTVL.

This clonotype was picked up one time. The rearrangement uses TRBV29-1 and TRBJ2-7; tentatively, D is TRBD2 (7 bases). The CDR3 consists of 13 residues. CDR1 is SQVTM and CDR2 is ANQGSEA in the germline V gene. Trimming took 5 bases from V and 5 from J, leaving 16 bases between them. The CDR3 DNA is TGCAGCGTTTCGGGGAGGGACACCAACGAGCAGTACTTC. Amino acid sequence: CSVSGRDTNEQYF.

This clonotype was counted many times. The chain employs TRBV3-1 and TRBJ2-4; the D is unclear. Trimming left V 2 bases short and J 15 bases short, with 17 bases between. Germline assignment: CDR1 LGHDT and CDR2 YNNKEL (reference sequence). The CDR3 length is 13 residues. The CDR3 nucleotides are TGTGCCAGCAGCCAAATACGGGCTGGGAACCGGTACTTC. This codes for CASSQIRAGNRYF.

To note about this clonotype: As the CDR3 is not closed by the conserved phenylalanine or tryptophan, this likely results from a read error. The J gene is TRBJ2-4, the V gene TRBV5-1, with TRBD1 identical over 7 bases. The ends lost 3 bases at V and 7 bases at J; junction bases unmatched: 7. The CDR3 has 14 amino acids. Looked up from germline, CDR1 is SGHRS and CDR2 is YFSETQ. CDR3 amino acids: CASSSGTADNIQYL. The CDR3, as DNA: TGCGCCAGCAGCTCCGGGACAGCGGACAACATTCAGTACCTC.

The chain has TRBV18 and TRBJ1-3, with D possibly matching TRBD1 (6 bases). V lost 1 base and J lost 0, with 10 bases in between. The CDR3 has 16 residues. CDR1 is KGHSH, CDR2 LQKENI, per germline. This CDR3 is CASSPLDSSSGNTIYF. The CDR3 coding sequence is TGTGCCAGCTCACCACTGGACAGCTCCTCTGGAAACACCATATATTTT.

This clonotype was detected ten times or more. The chain is built from TRBV11-2 and TRBJ2-5; tentatively, D is TRBD2 (7 bases). CDR3 length: 16 residues. Germline V gene data show CDR1 as SGHAT and CDR2 as FQNNGV. V was trimmed by 1 base and J by 5 bases, leaving 17 bases between them. CDR3 sequence: CASSLGTRGGRETQYF. In DNA form, the CDR3 reads TGTGCCAGCAGCTTAGGGACTAGAGGGGGGAGGGAGACCCAGTACTTC.

The chain carries TRBV19 and TRBJ2-3, with 7 bases fitting TRBD1. Germline-derived CDR1 and CDR2 are LNHDA and SQIVND (reference sequence). The CDR3 has 17 residues. V dropped 6 bases and J dropped 4; count of bases not matched to a gene: 16. For the CDR3, the DNA is TGTGCCAGTAGCCCTCCCCTCTTGACAGGGAATGCAGATACGCAGTATTTT. It is translated as CASSPPLLTGNADTQYF.

This clonotype was seen a handful of times. A clone one base away is much larger, so this may be a read error. The chain is built from TRBV11-2 and TRBJ2-1; D might be TRBD2 (6 bases). CDR1 is SGHAT, CDR2 FQNNGV, per germline. CDR3 size: 15 residues. V was clipped by 1 base and J by 10 bases, with 17 bases between them. CDR3 amino acids: CASSLGQMGGYEQFF. Written as DNA, the CDR3 is TGTGCCAGCAGCTTAGGGCAGATGGGGGGTTACGAGCAGTTCTTC.

This chain joins TRBV6-2 or TRBV6-3 and TRBJ2-3; D not certain. V lost 7 bases and J 1 base, leaving 9 bases between the germline ends. CDR1 and CDR2 (germline): MNHEY, SVGEGT. The CDR3 has 13 residues. The CDR3 DNA reads TGTGCCAGCATCGCAGGCGGCACAGATACGCAGTATTTT. Translation gives CASIAGGTDTQYF.

This clonotype came up once. The rearrangement joins TRBV7-9 to TRBJ2-1; TRBD2 aligns across 7 bases. Germline V lookup: CDR1 SEHNR, CDR2 FQNEAQ (reference sequence). V lost 3 bases, J lost 8 bases, and 4 bases stayed unmatched. The CDR3 is made up of 13 amino acids. The chain's CDR3 is CASSFVGGYEQFF. The CDR3 DNA reads TGTGCCAGCAGCTTCGTGGGGGGGTATGAGCAGTTCTTC.

This clonotype was observed at least ten times. V usage is TRBV11-3 and J usage is TRBJ1-6; 10 nucleotides match TRBD1. The CDR3 loop spans 15 amino acids. The ends lost 2 bases at V and 7 bases at J; junction bases unmatched: 2. The V gene's germline CDR1 is SGHNT and CDR2 YENEEA. The chain's CDR3 is CASSLSDRGNSPLHF. In DNA form, the CDR3 reads TGTGCCAGCAGCTTATCGGACAGGGGGAATTCACCCCTCCACTTT.

This clonotype was observed at least ten times. The CDR3 region is CATSDYRGIEAFF. The CDR3 DNA reads TGTGCCACCAGTGATTACAGAGGGATTGAAGCTTTCTTT. The rearrangement links TRBV24-1 to TRBJ1-1; no reliable D call. The V and J ends lost 2 bases and 7 bases respectively, with 10 bases between them. The CDR3 spans 13 residues. Per germline, CDR1 KGHDR and CDR2 SFDVKD.

This clonotype was seen many times. This chain joins TRBV2 and TRBJ1-2; D is possibly TRBD1 (5 bases). Per germline, CDR1 SNHLY and CDR2 FYNNEI. With 2 bases removed from V and 3 bases from J, the gap between germline ends came to 10 bases. The CDR3 length is 14 residues. The CDR3 sequence: CASSEPEGDYGYTF. The CDR3 nucleotides are TGTGCCAGCAGTGAACCAGAAGGGGACTATGGCTACACCTTC. Full variable domain (missing parts from reference TRBV2 and TRBJ1-2): EPEVTQTPSHQVTQMGQEVILRCVPISNHLYFYWYRQILGQKVEFLVSFYNNEISEKSEIFDDQFSVERPDGSNFTLKIRSTKLEDSAMYFCASSEPEGDYGYTFGSGTRLTVV.

J is TRBJ2-2 and V is TRBV12-3 or TRBV12-4; D remains ambiguous. The V and J ends lost 5 bases and 6 bases respectively, with 16 bases between them. The length of the CDR3 is 15 residues. Here the CDR3 reads CASSPPADDPGELFF. In DNA form, the CDR3 reads TGTGCCAGCAGTCCCCCTGCCGATGACCCCGGGGAGCTGTTTTTT.

The gene calls are TRBV3-1 and TRBJ1-1, with TRBD1 identical over 9 bases. This CDR3 has 14 residues. Trimming removed 0 bases from V and 11 bases from J; junction bases left unmatched: 7. Germline V CDR1 and CDR2: LGHDT, YNNKEL (reference sequence). The CDR3 DNA sequence: TGTGCCAGCAGCCAAGACTACAGGGGGCGGTTTGCTTTCTTT. This translates into CASSQDYRGRFAFF. Full variable domain (rest looked up from reference TRBV3-1 and TRBJ1-1): DTAVSQTPKYLVTQMGNDKSIKCEQNLGHDTMYWYKQDSKKFLKIMFSYNNKELIINETVPNRFSPKSPDKAHLNLHINSLELGDSAVYFCASSQDYRGRFAFFGQGTRLTVV.

This clonotype appeared a few times. V usage is TRBV12-5 and J usage is TRBJ1-6; 7 nucleotides align to TRBD1. Trimming at V came to 4 bases and at J to 0 bases, leaving 6 bases not matched to a gene. Germline loops: CDR1 LGHNT, CDR2 FRNRAP. The CDR3 loop spans 17 amino acids. As DNA, the CDR3 is TGTGCTAGTGGTTCGGCGACAGGGAGCTCCTATAATTCACCCCTCCACTTT. Its translation: CASGSATGSSYNSPLHF.

The sample holds a few counts of this clonotype. The chain links TRBV5-5 to TRBJ1-5; D call uncertain. The germline CDR1 and CDR2 sequences are SGHKS and YYEKEE (reference sequence). The CDR3 has 15 residues. The ends were cut back, 0 bases at V and 3 bases at J, with 10 bases in the middle. DNA of the CDR3: TGTGCCAGCAGCTTGGGACACCTAATCAATCAGCCCCAGCATTTT. Amino acids: CASSLGHLINQPQHF.

The V gene is TRBV6-5, the J gene TRBJ2-5; D unclear. V gave up 4 bases and J gave up 3 bases, with 21 bases separating them. From germline, CDR1 is MNHEY and CDR2 SVGAGI. This CDR3 region has 17 residues. The CDR3 sequence is CASSFLGLDVFEETQYF. As DNA, the CDR3 is TGTGCCAGCAGTTTCCTCGGGCTCGACGTGTTCGAAGAGACCCAGTACTTC.

Ten or more counts support this clonotype. CDR3: CASSLQGPTEAFF. DNA of the CDR3: TGTGCCAGCAGTCTACAGGGGCCTACTGAAGCTTTCTTT. The genes are TRBV12-3 or TRBV12-4 and TRBJ1-1, with 7 positions matching TRBD1. V lost 5 bases to trimming and J lost 5 bases; unmatched junction nucleotides: 5. This CDR3 contains 13 residues.

This clonotype was seen many times. This sequence joins TRBV27 and TRBJ1-2, with TRBD1 matching over 8 bases. CDR3 length: 13 residues. V trimming: 8 bases; J trimming: 4 bases; junction bases outside the gene matches: 6. Per germline, CDR1 MNHEY and CDR2 SMNVEV (reference sequence). The DNA for the CDR3 is TGTGCCAGCCGTACAGGGGGAATCTATGGCTACACCTTC. It is translated as CASRTGGIYGYTF.

This chain connects TRBV19 to TRBJ2-2; weak D call: TRBD2 (5 bases). This CDR3 has 15 residues. The ends were cut back, 7 bases at V and 3 bases at J, with 15 bases in the middle. CDR1 LNHDA and CDR2 SQIVND come from the germline V gene (reference sequence). The CDR3 bases are TGTGCCAGTACTAGCCGTAACTCGTACACCGGGGAGCTGTTTTTT. It codes for CASTSRNSYTGELFF.